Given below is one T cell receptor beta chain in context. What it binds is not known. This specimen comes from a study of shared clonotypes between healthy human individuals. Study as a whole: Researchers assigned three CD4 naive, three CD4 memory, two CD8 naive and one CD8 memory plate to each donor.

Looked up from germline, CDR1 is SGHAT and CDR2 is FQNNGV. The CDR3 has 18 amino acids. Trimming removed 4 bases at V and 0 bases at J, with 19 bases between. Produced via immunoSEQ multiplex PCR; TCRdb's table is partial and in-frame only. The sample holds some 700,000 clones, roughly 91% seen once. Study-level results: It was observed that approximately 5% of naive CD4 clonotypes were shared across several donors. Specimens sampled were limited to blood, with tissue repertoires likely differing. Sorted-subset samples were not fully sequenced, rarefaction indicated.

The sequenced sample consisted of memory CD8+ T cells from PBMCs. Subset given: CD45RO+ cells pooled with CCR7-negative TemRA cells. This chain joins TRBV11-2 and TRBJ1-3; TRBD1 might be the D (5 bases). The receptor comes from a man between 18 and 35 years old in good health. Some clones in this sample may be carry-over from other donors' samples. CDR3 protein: CASSSPPRQGSSGNTIYF. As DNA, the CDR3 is TGTGCCAGCAGCTCCCCCCCGAGGCAGGGTAGCTCTGGAAACACCATATATTTT.